This T cell receptor beta chain was captured in a study of blood T cell repertoires in COVID-19. Study background: The analysed material was cDNA or gDNA that came from T cells, B-cell-depleted T cells, or PBMCs.

Under the authors' procedure: By means of reference gene primer amplification, nucleated cell counts were estimated. Sequencing used immunoSEQ multiplex PCR; TCRdb keeps in-frame clones, though not all of them. The V and J calls and clone size come from that table; D and trimming were worked out from the DNA. This sample has some 57,000 clones; roughly 86% occur once, and the top ten carry roughly 1%. The ends lost 8 bases at V and 3 bases at J; junction bases unmatched: 12. CDR1 and CDR2 (germline): MNHEY, SMNVEV (reference sequence). The CDR3 runs to 16 residues. Sequences were obtained from peripheral blood. This sequence originates from a man between 65 and 85 years old with acute or convalescent COVID-19. The V gene is TRBV27, the J gene TRBJ2-3; 9 nucleotides align to TRBD2. CDR3 sequence (DNA): TGTGCCAGCCGTAGGATAGCGGGAGCGACGACAGATACGCAGTATTTT. Its protein product is CASRRIAGATTDTQYF.